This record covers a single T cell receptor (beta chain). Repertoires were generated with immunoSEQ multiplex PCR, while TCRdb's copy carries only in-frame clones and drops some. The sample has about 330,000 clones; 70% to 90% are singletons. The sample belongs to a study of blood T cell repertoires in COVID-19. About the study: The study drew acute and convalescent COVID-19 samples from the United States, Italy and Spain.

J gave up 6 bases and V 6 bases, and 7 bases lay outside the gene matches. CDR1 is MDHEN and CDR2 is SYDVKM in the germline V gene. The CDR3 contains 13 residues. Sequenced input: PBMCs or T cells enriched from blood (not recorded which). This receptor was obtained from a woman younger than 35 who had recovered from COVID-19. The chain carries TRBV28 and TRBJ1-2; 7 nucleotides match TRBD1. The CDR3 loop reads CASSSTGVHGYTF. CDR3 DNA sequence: TGTGCCAGCAGCTCTACAGGGGTTCATGGCTACACCTTC.